The T cell receptor (beta chain) under discussion was sequenced for a study of cytomegalovirus exposure and HLA in healthy donors. As concerns this clone: Its target is not known.

Healthy bone marrow donors made up the cohort. The CDR3 length is 16 residues. Germline-derived CDR1 and CDR2 are MGHRA and YSYEKL. The V end lost 1 base, the J end lost 0 bases, and 13 bases lay between the germline ends. Study-wide results and caveats: The study labeled 180 or so TCR beta chains cytomegalovirus-associated. Sequencing likely generated an artifact that appeared as a cluster of highly shared sequence variants.

Researchers ran the PCR with 60 Vbeta and 13 Jbeta primers. The method was immunoSEQ multiplex PCR; TCRdb's version includes in-frame clones alone and lacks a portion of them. Seen here are 150,000 to 200,000 clones, about 78% observed once, and the top ten hold under 1.5%. The sample taken for sequencing was PBMCs. This sequence originates from a male donor in good health and CMV-seronegative. The V call is TRBV4-1, the J call TRBJ2-7; D not certain. CDR3 sequence reads: CASSQGWSSSSYEQYF. CDR3 DNA sequence: TGCGCCAGCAGCCAAGGTTGGTCGTCGAGCTCCTACGAGCAGTACTTC.